The sequence of this T cell receptor beta chain was determined in a study of T cell responses to AZD1222 COVID-19 vaccine. The CDR3 extends over 13 amino acids. V lost 2 bases and J lost 3, with 5 bases in between. Per germline, CDR1 MNHNS and CDR2 SASEGT. TCRdb keeps only in-frame clones here, not all; method: immunoSEQ multiplex PCR. Of about 100,000 clones in the sample, around 87% were seen once. The material was peripheral blood, obtained on day 0 of AZD1222 vaccination. This chain joins TRBV6-1 and TRBJ1-5; no clear D gene. The TCR originated in an adult in good health. The CDR3 region is CASSESNNQPQHF. The CDR3 region has the DNA TGTGCCAGCAGTGAATCCAACAATCAGCCCCAGCATTTT.